This T cell receptor beta chain was profiled in a study of T cells in localized non-small cell lung cancer. A remark on this clone: As yet, its antigen is unknown.

The study, taken as a whole, reports: Heterogeneity cannot be ruled out, as sequencing used one tumor region only.

Only in-frame clones appear in the TCRdb table, and some are missing; sequencing was by immunoSEQ multiplex PCR. The sample gives 50,000 to 70,000 clones, roughly 92% of which show up once; 20% is in the top ten. V lost 2 bases to trimming and J lost 0 bases, with 16 bases between them. This CDR3 is 18 amino acids long. Per germline, CDR1 SGHVS and CDR2 FNYEAQ. The origin of this receptor is a man aged 40 to 75 with stage I lung adenocarcinoma. Material: peripheral blood, obtained before any cancer treatment. This chain uses TRBV7-6 with TRBJ2-2; D is possibly TRBD2 (6 bases). CDR3 sequence reads: CASSLTLPRGANTGELFF. Written as DNA, the CDR3 is TGTGCCAGCAGCTTAACCCTCCCTCGCGGGGCGAACACCGGGGAGCTGTTTTTT. Supplemented by reference TRBV7-6 and TRBJ2-2, the full variable domain reads GAGVSQSPRYKVTKRGQDVALRCDPISGHVSLYWYRQALGQGPEFLTYFNYEAQQDKSGLPNDRFSAERPEGSISTLTIQRTEQRDSAMYRCASSLTLPRGANTGELFFGEGSRLTVL.